The TCR beta chain described here comes from a study of graft-versus-host responses after intestinal transplantation (dated by TCRdb to the early 2020s). Looking at the study overall: The transplants that recipients received were multivisceral, liver-intestinal, or isolated intestinal. Anti-thymocyte globulin induction was given to all recipients, followed by maintenance tacrolimus and steroids for approximately three years. Bulk TCR-beta CDR3 sequencing was used to track graft-versus-host and host-versus-graft alloreactive T cell clones in the graft, circulation and bone marrow after intestinal transplantation. Alloreactive clones were identified by sequencing pre-transplant mixed lymphocyte reaction products and comparing these products with unstimulated pre-transplant donor and recipient T cells. A cohort of 24 intestinal transplant recipients, including one retransplant, was enrolled, and a few patients lacking pretransplant specimens were excluded. Donor T cell macrochimerism was defined as a peak of at least 4% donor T cells among recipient peripheral blood mononuclear cells. Samples from a few later patients were sequenced in-house on an Illumina MiSeq with MiXCR processing rather than by the commercial service.

To note about this clone: Its antigen target is currently unknown. No base quality information exists; no much larger clone differs at one position.

Receptor amplification or capture employed the immunoSEQ multiplex PCR assay. For most patients, genomic DNA was isolated with the Qiagen DNeasy Blood and Tissue Kit and shipped frozen to Adaptive Biotechnologies for TCR sequencing. For most patients, high-throughput TCR-beta CDR3 sequencing of genomic DNA was performed by Adaptive Biotechnologies. Per the source publication's procedure: Adaptive's ImmunoSEQ software supplied the TCR sequencing data for around 19 patients, while MiXCR and VDJtools were used to process a few other patients. To correct CD4 versus CD8 sorting errors, sequences present in both subsets at a frequency ratio below 5:1 were removed. CDR3 nucleotide sequences shared between donor and recipient were removed because their origin could not be assigned. At least 2-fold expansion over unstimulated cells and a minimum CFSE-low frequency of 0.002% (template counts) or 0.001% (read counts) were required for clones to be classified as alloreactive. Clones detected in sequenced pre-transplant spleen, lymph node, or MLR CFSE-low populations of the donor or recipient were defined as mappable. The cumulative frequency of alloreactive clones was calculated as a percentage of all sequences, weighted by copy number. TCRdb took this table from immuneACCESS and kept in-frame rearrangements with V and J called. Such tables lack part of the clones; where checked against another copy, unresolved V genes explain under half of the gap, and the rest is unexplained. The DNA was the basis for D and trimming; V, J and clone size are from that table. In this sample the table shows 85,000 to 130,000 clones, about 88% of which occur a single time. The ten largest account for roughly 0.9% of the sample.

From a lookup of the germline V gene (reference sequence), CDR1 and CDR2 are SGHNT and YYREEE. The CDR3 holds 16 amino acids from the cysteine to the phenylalanine. Only the CDR3 DNA stays, 48 bases, in frame from base 1. V trim: 2 bases; J trim: 2 bases; unmatched bases: 4. Sample time point, as interpreted from the label and publication: cells obtained before transplantation from donor or recipient. CD3+CD4+ and CD3+CD8+ populations were FACS-sorted from unstimulated pre-transplant donor and recipient cells taken from spleen or lymph nodes. Summary of the overall study and its limitations: In the allografts of patients with donor T cell macrochimerism, GvH to HvG T cell clonal ratios were high. Conclusions were limited by the relatively low number and heterogeneity of intestinal transplant patients. GvH clones were found in recipient bone marrow, and some of the GvH clones appeared earlier in ileal mucosa or blood, which is consistent with an intestinal mucosal origin. Early after transplant, declines in HvG clones were associated with peak levels of circulating GvH clones.

Sequencing used unstimulated CD4+ T cells sorted from spleen or lymph node cells, obtained before intestinal transplant. This receptor was taken from a human donor who received an intestinal transplant. The rearranged segments are TRBV5-4 and TRBJ2-7; 13 of the junction bases match TRBD2. The CDR3 corresponds to CASSLGGLAGAYEQYF. The DNA sequence follows: TGTGCCAGCAGCTTAGGAGGACTAGCGGGGGCCTACGAGCAGTACTTC. Here the CDR3 is joined to the reference TRBV5-4 and TRBJ2-7 genes, and the full variable domain is: ETGVTQSPTHLIKTRGQQVTLRCSSQSGHNTVSWYQQALGQGPQFIFQYYREEENGRGNFPPRFSGLQFPNYSSELNVNALELDDSALYLCASSLGGLAGAYEQYFGPGTRLTVT.